This TCR beta chain was captured in a study of beta chain features in type 1 diabetes (dated by TCRdb to between 2017 and 2018). For the wider study: Mean age, gender distribution, total cell number and subset yield were not different between patients and healthy donors. Across all samples, 107,917,701 sorted cells were examined, and cell number per subset correlated strongly with RNA yield. The study compared the TCRB repertoires of sorted circulating CD4+ T cell subsets in recently diagnosed type 1 diabetes patients with those in matched healthy donors. Whereas all 30 or so donors provided naive and central memory subsets, regulatory and stem cell-like memory subsets were isolated from just 8 patients and roughly eight healthy donors.

A single peripheral blood draw of 95 to 150 mL on average was collected from each donor into heparinised tubes. A BD FACSAria II was used to sort naive, central memory, regulatory and stem cell-like memory CD4+ T cells with a panel that included CD45RO, CCR7, CD25, CD127, CD95 and CD27. Purity was above 95% for every sorted population. PBMCs were isolated immediately by Lymphoprep density gradient centrifugation and stained directly without culture. To minimize batch effects, samples were stained and sorted in pairs, one healthy donor with one patient per experiment. Study-wide conclusions, independent of this receptor: Sequencing cDNA rather than genomic DNA could over-represent highly expressing activated cells, although activation and CD3 levels did not differ between groups. The naive, central memory and regulatory TCRB repertoires appeared to resemble one another more closely among patients than among healthy donors. Shorter templates might have been favored by PCR, but patient and control samples were amplified and corrected together, so both groups would have been affected equally by any skew. Because small numbers of individuals were included in the HLA sub-analyses, any influence of HLA type on TCRB rearrangement was left unresolved. Fewer insertions and more nucleotide deletions at VDJ recombination sites were observed in patients with type 1 diabetes, implying thymic rearrangement abnormalities. A moderate but significant shortening of TCRB CDR3 length was observed in type 1 diabetes patients in all four CD4+ subsets.

The entire amount of isolated RNA was reverse transcribed using the High Capacity cDNA Reverse Transcription Kit, so the sequenced TCRB transcripts were expressed ones. Deep immunoSEQ sequencing was performed on naive, central memory and regulatory T cell samples, with an average of around 3.4 million total reads per sample. Sorted cells were lysed in RLT buffer, and RNA was extracted using DNase-treated RNeasy Micro or Mini kits according to cell number. Each cell subset was processed separately to prevent cross-contamination, with patient and healthy donor samples processed together. TCRB sequences were amplified from cDNA with the immunoSEQ multiplex PCR, producing 87-bp fragments spanning the CDR3 region. Sequencing of the amplicons was performed on the Illumina HiSeq platform. As for the authors' bioinformatics: Synthetic template baselines were used to correct PCR bias computationally, reads within Hamming distance 2 were collapsed, and singletons that could not be merged were discarded. Reads were aligned to IMGT to assign V, D and J genes, CDR3 length, and insertions or deletions at six rearrangement sites. Clonotype counts were normalized to sorted cell number within each subset before computing true diversity and Gini coefficients with the tcR R package. Repertoire sharing was quantified using the overlap coefficient calculated on TCRB nucleotide sequences. TCRdb took over this immuneACCESS table, retaining in-frame rearrangements with V and J assigned. Such tables are incomplete; in checked studies, under half of the missing clones stem from an unresolved V gene, and the remainder is unexplained. The D gene and trimming were derived from the DNA, and the V and J assignments and clone size from that table. A total of around 170,000 clones appear in this sample, approximately 9.9% of them only once. The ten largest clones capture 2% to 3% of the sample.

This clone has more than one count but fewer than ten. There is no known antigen for this receptor. The input lacks base qualities; no much larger clone sits a single base away. The CDR3, from cysteine to phenylalanine, totals 15 residues. The only DNA kept is the CDR3, 45 bases in frame from the first base. From V the trimming removes 5 bases and from J it removes 5 bases, while the gene matches leave 9 bases of the junction unaccounted for. The germline V gene (reference sequence) sets CDR1 to MNHEY and CDR2 to SMNVEV. Sample: central memory CD4+ T cells from blood. The receptor's source is a woman aged 18-29 years in good health. This sequence uses TRBV27 and TRBJ1-5, with 7 middle bases fitting TRBD1. The encoded CDR3 is CASSNDQQGYQPQHF. At the DNA level, the sequence is TGTGCCAGCAGTAACGACCAACAGGGGTATCAGCCCCAGCATTTT.